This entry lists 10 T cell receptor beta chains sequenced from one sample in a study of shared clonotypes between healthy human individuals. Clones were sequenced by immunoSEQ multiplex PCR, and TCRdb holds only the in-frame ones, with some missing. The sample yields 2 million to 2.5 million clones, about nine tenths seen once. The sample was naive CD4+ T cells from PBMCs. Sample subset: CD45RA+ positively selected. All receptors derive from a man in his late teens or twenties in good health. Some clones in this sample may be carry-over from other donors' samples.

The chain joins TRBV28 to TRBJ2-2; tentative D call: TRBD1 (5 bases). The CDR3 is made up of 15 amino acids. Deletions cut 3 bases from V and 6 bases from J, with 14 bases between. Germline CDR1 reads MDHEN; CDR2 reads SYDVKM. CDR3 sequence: CASSFLTSGPGELFF. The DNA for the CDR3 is TGTGCCAGCAGTTTCCTTACATCAGGGCCCGGGGAGCTGTTTTTT.

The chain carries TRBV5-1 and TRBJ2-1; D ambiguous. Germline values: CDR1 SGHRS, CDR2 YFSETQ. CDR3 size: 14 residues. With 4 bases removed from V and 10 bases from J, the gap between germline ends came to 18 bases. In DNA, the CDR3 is TGCGCCAGCAGCCCCACCACCTCGGAGACCGAGCAGTTCTTC. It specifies CASSPTTSETEQFF.

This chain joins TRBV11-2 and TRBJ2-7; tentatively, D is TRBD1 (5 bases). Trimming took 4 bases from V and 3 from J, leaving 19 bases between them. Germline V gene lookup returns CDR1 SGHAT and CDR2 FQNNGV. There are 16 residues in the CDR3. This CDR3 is CASSSVGEKNFYEQYF. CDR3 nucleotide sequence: TGTGCCAGCAGCTCAGTAGGGGAAAAAAATTTCTACGAGCAGTACTTC. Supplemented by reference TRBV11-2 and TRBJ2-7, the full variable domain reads EAGVAQSPRYKIIEKRQSVAFWCNPISGHATLYWYQQILGQGPKLLIQFQNNGVVDDSQLPKDRFSAERLKGVDSTLKIQPAKLEDSAVYLCASSSVGEKNFYEQYFGPGTRLTVT.

The CDR3 is CASSLTGTGYGNTIYF. The DNA for the CDR3 is TGCGCCAGCAGCCTCACCGGGACAGGCTATGGAAACACCATATATTTT. The chain is built from TRBV5-1 and TRBJ1-3; 8 positions agree with TRBD1. The V segment lost 4 bases and the J segment 3 bases; nucleotides outside the gene matches: 9. Looked up from germline, CDR1 is SGHRS and CDR2 is YFSETQ. The CDR3 covers 16 residues. Full variable domain (missing parts from reference TRBV5-1 and TRBJ1-3): KAGVTQTPRYLIKTRGQQVTLSCSPISGHRSVSWYQQTPGQGLQFLFEYFSETQRNKGNFPGRFSGRQFSNSRSEMNVSTLELGDSALYLCASSLTGTGYGNTIYFGEGSWLTVV.

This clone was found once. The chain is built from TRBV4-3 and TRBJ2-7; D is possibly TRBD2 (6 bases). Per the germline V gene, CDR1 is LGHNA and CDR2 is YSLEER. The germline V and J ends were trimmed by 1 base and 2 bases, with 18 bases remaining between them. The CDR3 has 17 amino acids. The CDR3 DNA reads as TGCGCCAGCAGCCAAGTAAAAGGAGGGACTCCGCCCTACGAGCAGTACTTC. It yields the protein CASSQVKGGTPPYEQYF.

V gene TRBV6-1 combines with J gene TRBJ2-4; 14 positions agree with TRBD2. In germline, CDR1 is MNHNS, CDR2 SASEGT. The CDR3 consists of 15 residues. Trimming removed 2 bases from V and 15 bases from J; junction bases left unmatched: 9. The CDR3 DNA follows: TGTGCCAGCAGTGAAAGAATGGGACTAGCGGGAGTTGTGTACTTC. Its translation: CASSERMGLAGVVYF.

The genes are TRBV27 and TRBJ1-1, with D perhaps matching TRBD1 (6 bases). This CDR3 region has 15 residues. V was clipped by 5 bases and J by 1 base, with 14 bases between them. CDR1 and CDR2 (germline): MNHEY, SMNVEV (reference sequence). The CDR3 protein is CASSPIQGRNTEAFF. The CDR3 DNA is TGTGCCAGCAGTCCAATACAGGGAAGGAACACTGAAGCTTTCTTT.

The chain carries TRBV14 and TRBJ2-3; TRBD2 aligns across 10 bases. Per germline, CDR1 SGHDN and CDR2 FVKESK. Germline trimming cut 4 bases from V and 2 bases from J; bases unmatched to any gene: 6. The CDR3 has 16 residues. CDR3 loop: CASSRGLAASTDTQYF. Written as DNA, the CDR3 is TGTGCCAGCAGCCGAGGACTAGCGGCTTCCACAGATACGCAGTATTTT.

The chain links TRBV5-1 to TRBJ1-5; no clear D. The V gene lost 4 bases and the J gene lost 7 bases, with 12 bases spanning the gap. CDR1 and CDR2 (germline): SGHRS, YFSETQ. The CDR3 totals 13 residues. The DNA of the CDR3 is TGCGCCAGCAGCCCAATAGTCGGCCAGCCCCAGCATTTT. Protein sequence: CASSPIVGQPQHF.

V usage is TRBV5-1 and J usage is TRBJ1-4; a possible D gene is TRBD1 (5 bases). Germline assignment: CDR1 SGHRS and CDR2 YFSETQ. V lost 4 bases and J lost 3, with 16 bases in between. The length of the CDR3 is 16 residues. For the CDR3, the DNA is TGCGCCAGCAGCGAACAAGCCGGGACCCCTAATGAAAAACTGTTTTTT. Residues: CASSEQAGTPNEKLFF. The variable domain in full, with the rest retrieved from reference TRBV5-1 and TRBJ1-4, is KAGVTQTPRYLIKTRGQQVTLSCSPISGHRSVSWYQQTPGQGLQFLFEYFSETQRNKGNFPGRFSGRQFSNSRSEMNVSTLELGDSALYLCASSEQAGTPNEKLFFGSGTQLSVL.